Listed here are 32 T cell receptor beta chains from one sample, sequenced in a study of T-cell memory formation after mild COVID-19. TCRdb re-called the 5' RACE reads with MiXCR, one entry per CDR3 protein. The sample holds roughly 190,000 distinct CDR3 sequences, roughly 30% seen once. The source material was PBMCs or a T cell subset sorted from them (not recorded which). Receptors originate from an adult woman who had mild COVID-19 (a few samples of this study predate the infection). Cell type and time point are not known.

This clonotype was observed once. This chain links TRBV19 with TRBJ1-2; D is possibly TRBD1 (5 bases). The CDR3 has 13 amino acids. Germline V CDR1 and CDR2: LNHDA, SQIVND (reference sequence). V gave up 7 bases and J gave up 8 bases, with 17 bases separating them. The CDR3 nucleotides are TGTGCCAGTATTACTTCGGGACGAGGAGGCTACACCTTC. Protein sequence: CASITSGRGGYTF. The full variable domain, in which reference TRBV19 and TRBJ1-2 provide the parts outside the CDR3, is DGGITQSPKYLFRKEGQNVTLSCEQNLNHDAMYWYRQDPGQGLRLIYYSQIVNDFQKGDIAEGYSVSREKKESFPLTVTSAQKNPTAFYLCASITSGRGGYTFGSGTRLTVV.

V is TRBV7-9 and J is TRBJ2-1, with D perhaps matching TRBD2 (6 bases). CDR1 and CDR2 from the germline V gene are SEHNR and FQNEAQ (reference sequence). This CDR3 is 14 amino acids long. V lost 4 bases to trimming and J lost 7 bases, with 14 bases between them. In nucleotides, the CDR3 is TGTGCCAGCAGCTCCCCGGAGGGTGAGAATGAGCAGTTCTTC. Translating it yields CASSSPEGENEQFF.

The chain joins TRBV5-4 to TRBJ2-3; D might be TRBD1 or TRBD2, each matching 5 bases. In germline, CDR1 is SGHNT, CDR2 YYREEE (reference sequence). V was trimmed by 4 bases and J by 4 bases, leaving 13 bases between them. The CDR3 runs to 14 residues. CDR3 nucleotides: TGTGCCAGCAGCCCGGGGACCGACGCAGATACGCAGTATTTT. The encoded protein is CASSPGTDADTQYF.

This clonotype was counted between two and nine times. The J gene is TRBJ1-2, the V gene TRBV2; D call uncertain. V was shortened by 8 bases and J by 1 base, with 14 bases between the two germline ends. The CDR3 totals 14 residues. Germline V gives CDR1 SNHLY, CDR2 FYNNEI. In DNA, the CDR3 is TGTGCCAGCGAACCTTCTGGGGTTAACTATGGCTACACCTTC. As protein: CASEPSGVNYGYTF.

This clonotype came up many times. This chain connects TRBV7-2 to TRBJ1-1; D not certain. CDR1 SGHTA and CDR2 FQGNSA come from the germline V gene. The germline V and J ends were trimmed by 7 bases and 1 base, with 10 bases remaining between them. The CDR3 spans 13 residues. As DNA, the CDR3 is TGTGCCAGCATGCAACAGTGGAACACTGAAGCTTTCTTT. Its translation is CASMQQWNTEAFF.

This clonotype was found a few times. CDR3 nucleotides: TGTGCCAGCAGCCCTGGGACAAGGGTGTTCCTACGCAATGAGCAGTTCTTC. Amino acids: CASSPGTRVFLRNEQFF. The chain has TRBV7-2 and TRBJ2-1, with D possibly matching TRBD1 (6 bases). V lost 5 bases, J lost 6 bases, and 23 bases lay in between. There are 17 residues in the CDR3. Germline V gives CDR1 SGHTA, CDR2 FQGNSA. Supplemented by reference TRBV7-2 and TRBJ2-1, the full variable domain reads GAGVSQSPSNKVTEKGKDVELRCDPISGHTALYWYRQSLGQGLEFLIYFQGNSAPDKSGLPSDRFSAERTGGSVSTLTIQRTQQEDSAVYLCASSPGTRVFLRNEQFFGPGTRLTVL.

This clonotype occurred a few times. The chain uses TRBV4-1 and TRBJ2-3; TRBD1 aligns across 9 bases. This CDR3 contains 16 residues. In germline, CDR1 is MGHRA, CDR2 YSYEKL. V was pared by 0 bases and J by 5 bases, with 6 bases of the junction left unmatched. Here the CDR3 DNA reads TGCGCCAGCAGCCAAGAGGGACAGGGTCGGGGAGATACGCAGTATTTT. This gives the protein CASSQEGQGRGDTQYF.

The rearrangement links TRBV7-9 to TRBJ2-2, with 7 bases matching TRBD1. CDR3 length: 12 amino acids. J lost 5 bases, V lost 6 bases, and 0 bases had no gene match. Germline-derived CDR1 and CDR2 are SEHNR and FQNEAQ (reference sequence). The chain's CDR3 is CASRDRTGELFF. The CDR3 DNA sequence: TGTGCCAGCAGGGACAGGACCGGGGAGCTGTTTTTT.

This clonotype occurred a few times. V is TRBV6-5 and J is TRBJ2-7, with TRBD2 matching 7 bases. The trim removed 8 bases at V and 1 base at J, leaving 8 bases unmatched. CDR1 is MNHEY and CDR2 is SVGAGI in the germline V gene. CDR3 length: 14 amino acids. The CDR3 region is CASGVEAGSYEQYF. In DNA, the CDR3 is TGTGCCAGCGGAGTGGAAGCGGGATCCTACGAGCAGTACTTC.

This clonotype was seen a single time. The genes are TRBV6-5 and TRBJ2-7, with 7 bases aligning to TRBD2. CDR3 size: 12 residues. Germline CDR1 and CDR2: MNHEY and SVGAGI. V trimming: 8 bases; J trimming: 5 bases; junction bases outside the gene matches: 6. The CDR3 protein is CASGREFDEQYF. The CDR3 DNA reads TGTGCCAGCGGGCGGGAGTTCGACGAGCAGTACTTC.

CDR3 sequence: CASSLVARRLHEQYF. The CDR3 nucleotides read TGTGCCAGCAGCTTAGTCGCTCGTAGGCTCCACGAGCAGTACTTC. This chain connects TRBV7-2 to TRBJ2-7; D is undetermined. CDR3 length: 15 residues. Per the germline V gene, CDR1 is SGHTA and CDR2 is FQGNSA. Deletions cut 1 base from V and 5 bases from J, with 15 bases between.

This clonotype showed up many times. CDR3 in amino acids: CSARHQSTDTQYF. In DNA form, the CDR3 reads TGCAGTGCTAGACACCAGAGCACAGATACGCAGTATTTT. V is TRBV20-1 and J is TRBJ2-3; D ambiguous. With 2 bases removed from V and 0 bases from J, the gap between germline ends came to 6 bases. Germline loops: CDR1 DFQATT, CDR2 SNEGSKA (reference sequence). The CDR3 sequence is 13 residues long.

The chain employs TRBV5-5 and TRBJ2-7; TRBD2 agrees at 8 bases. Losses at the gene ends were 2 bases for V and 12 bases for J; bases not matched to a gene: 16. Germline V gene data show CDR1 as SGHKS and CDR2 as YYEKEE (reference sequence). The CDR3 is 15 amino acids. In nucleotides, the CDR3 is TGTGCCAGCAGCTTAGATCCGGCAAGACTAGCGCAATTGTACTTC. Translated: CASSLDPARLAQLYF.

This clonotype was found a few times. The rearrangement uses TRBV6-6 and TRBJ2-2; D is possibly TRBD2 (5 bases). CDR1 MNHNY and CDR2 SVGAGI come from the germline V gene (reference sequence). The V gene lost 0 bases and the J gene lost 1 base, with 12 bases spanning the gap. The CDR3 has 17 amino acids. In DNA, the CDR3 is TGTGCCAGCAGTTACTCGACGGGGTTGCGGAACACCGGGGAGCTGTTTTTT. It is translated as CASSYSTGLRNTGELFF.

A few counts support this clonotype. The DNA for the CDR3 is TGCAGTGCCCCCGGGGGGGGAGTGAGCACAGATACGCAGTATTTT. Protein product: CSAPGGGVSTDTQYF. The gene calls are TRBV20-1 and TRBJ2-3, with 8 bases lining up with TRBD2. The CDR3 consists of 15 residues. Unmatched junction bases numbered 8, after V lost 6 bases and J lost 0 bases. Germline CDR1 and CDR2: DFQATT and SNEGSKA (reference sequence).

This clonotype came up a few times. The chain joins TRBV30 to TRBJ2-1; no firm D call. This CDR3 spans 11 amino acids. The germline CDR1 and CDR2 sequences are GTSNPN and SVGIG (reference sequence). V was pared by 2 bases and J by 6 bases, with 5 bases between. The CDR3 DNA is TGTGCCTGGAGTCCCATCAATGAGCAGTTCTTC. Translated, it gives CAWSPINEQFF.

The genes are TRBV13 and TRBJ2-6, with D unresolved. The CDR3 has 18 amino acids. Trimming shortened V by 6 bases and J by 0 bases, and 18 bases separated the two germline ends. Germline CDR1 is PRHDT and CDR2 is FYEKMQ (reference sequence). CDR3 loop: CASRRGLVGRSGANVLTF. DNA of the CDR3: TGTGCCAGCAGACGAGGTCTTGTCGGGCGCTCTGGGGCCAACGTCCTGACTTTC.

CDR3 region: CASSLGARNIQYF. As DNA, the CDR3 is TGTGCCAGCAGCTTAGGAGCGAGAAACATTCAGTACTTC. V usage is TRBV7-2 and J usage is TRBJ2-4; D remains unclear. The CDR3 is 13 residues long. Trimming removed 1 base from V and 6 bases from J, with 7 bases in between. CDR1 and CDR2 from the germline V gene are SGHTA and FQGNSA. Looking up the rest from reference TRBV7-2 and TRBJ2-4 gives the full variable domain: GAGVSQSPSNKVTEKGKDVELRCDPISGHTALYWYRQSLGQGLEFLIYFQGNSAPDKSGLPSDRFSAERTGGSVSTLTIQRTQQEDSAVYLCASSLGARNIQYFGAGTRLSVL.

The chain joins TRBV20-1 to TRBJ2-3, with D possibly matching TRBD2 (6 bases). V lost 3 bases, J lost 4 bases, and 20 bases lay in between. This CDR3 contains 16 residues. The germline CDR1 and CDR2 sequences are DFQATT and SNEGSKA (reference sequence). The DNA of the CDR3 is TGCAGTGCTAGCCCGTCGGCGGGGAGACGACCAGATACGCAGTATTTT. Protein product: CSASPSAGRRPDTQYF.

The chain is built from TRBV6-2 or TRBV6-3 and TRBJ2-2; a weak D match, TRBD2 (6 bases). Germline CDR1 reads MNHEY; CDR2 reads SVGEGT. V lost 4 bases and J 6 bases, leaving 9 bases between the germline ends. The CDR3 sequence is 13 residues long. DNA of the CDR3: TGTGCCAGCAGTTGGAGGGGCGCCGGGGAGCTGTTTTTT. Protein sequence: CASSWRGAGELFF.

This clonotype turned up a few times. This chain links TRBV9 with TRBJ2-7, with a tentative D call TRBD1 (6 bases). The CDR3 runs 15 residues. Germline assignment: CDR1 SGDLS and CDR2 YYNGEE. The V end lost 0 bases, the J end lost 5 bases, and 15 bases lay between the germline ends. The DNA of the CDR3 is TGTGCCAGCAGCGTAGGTCAACAGGGCAAGGACGAGCAGTACTTC. Amino acid sequence: CASSVGQQGKDEQYF.

The rearrangement joins TRBV20-1 to TRBJ2-7; the match to TRBD1 covers 9 bases. Germline values: CDR1 DFQATT, CDR2 SNEGSKA (reference sequence). This CDR3 has 12 amino acids. Losses at the gene ends were 4 bases for V and 7 bases for J; bases not matched to a gene: 5. DNA for the CDR3: TGCAGTGCTACCGGACAGGGGTGGGAGCAGTACTTC. This codes for CSATGQGWEQYF.

This chain uses TRBV20-1 with TRBJ2-7, with D perhaps matching TRBD1 or TRBD2 (5 bases each). CDR3 length: 13 amino acids. The V gene's germline CDR1 is DFQATT and CDR2 SNEGSKA (reference sequence). The V end was cut by 5 bases, the J end by 2 bases, with 13 bases between. CDR3 nucleotides: TGCAGTGCTTACCGGGACGGTGCCTACGAGCAGTACTTC. It is translated as CSAYRDGAYEQYF.

This clonotype has a handful of counts. V is TRBV9 and J is TRBJ1-2; TRBD1 agrees at 9 bases. The CDR3 has 12 amino acids. Germline trimming cut 3 bases from V and 7 bases from J; bases unmatched to any gene: 1. Per the germline V gene, CDR1 is SGDLS and CDR2 is YYNGEE. This CDR3 reads CASSGDRAGYTF. CDR3 DNA: TGTGCCAGCAGCGGGGACAGGGCTGGCTACACCTTC.

CDR3 bases: TGTGCCAGCAGGCTCATGACGGATCAAGAGACCCAGTACTTC. Protein product: CASRLMTDQETQYF. The chain recombines TRBV7-6 with TRBJ2-5; no clear D. The CDR3 has 14 residues. The V gene's germline CDR1 is SGHVS and CDR2 FNYEAQ. The V end lost 6 bases, the J end lost 2 bases, and 13 bases lay between the germline ends.

The chain is built from TRBV12-3 or TRBV12-4 and TRBJ1-3, with D possibly matching TRBD1 (5 bases). This CDR3 comprises 15 residues. Trimming stripped 6 bases from V and 0 bases from J, with 12 bases between. CDR3: CASRAPGVSGNTIYF. The CDR3 DNA follows: TGTGCCAGCAGAGCCCCGGGGGTCTCTGGAAACACCATATATTTT.

The chain uses TRBV27 and TRBJ2-3; the match to TRBD1 covers 8 bases. V shed 6 bases and J 2 bases; nucleotides not matched to a gene: 10. This CDR3 contains 16 residues. CDR1 MNHEY and CDR2 SMNVEV come from the germline V gene (reference sequence). The DNA of the CDR3 is TGTGCCAGCAGCCACCCCAGGACAGGGATCACAGATACGCAGTATTTT. Residues: CASSHPRTGITDTQYF.

The chain is built from TRBV9 and TRBJ2-3; no firm D call. Per germline, CDR1 SGDLS and CDR2 YYNGEE. The CDR3 length is 13 residues. Between the trimmed V and J ends, which lost 4 bases and 0 bases, there was a span of 6 bases. CDR3 region: CASSQYSTDTQYF. CDR3 coding DNA: TGTGCCAGCAGCCAATACAGCACAGATACGCAGTATTTT. The whole variable domain, filled in from reference TRBV9 and TRBJ2-3, reads DSGVTQTPKHLITATGQRVTLRCSPRSGDLSVYWYQQSLDQGLQFLIQYYNGEERAKGNILERFSAQQFPDLHSELNLSSLELGDSALYFCASSQYSTDTQYFGPGTRLTVL.

This clonotype was counted a few times. This chain connects TRBV5-1 to TRBJ2-7, with a possible D match to TRBD2 (6 bases). Germline-derived CDR1 and CDR2 are SGHRS and YFSETQ. The V end lost 3 bases, the J end lost 5 bases, and 15 bases lay between the germline ends. CDR3 length: 14 residues. The CDR3: CASSWIDPGDEQYF. The CDR3 bases are TGCGCCAGCAGCTGGATAGATCCGGGGGACGAGCAGTACTTC.

In its sample, this clonotype was seen many times. The J gene is TRBJ1-1, the V gene TRBV4-1; no reliable D call. The CDR3 length is 16 residues. V lost 4 bases and J lost 0, with 15 bases in between. CDR1 is MGHRA and CDR2 is YSYEKL in the germline V gene. This CDR3 is CASSPWGGRMNTEAFF. In DNA form, the CDR3 reads TGCGCCAGCAGCCCCTGGGGAGGGCGGATGAACACTGAAGCTTTCTTT.

This chain links TRBV12-3 or TRBV12-4 with TRBJ2-7, with D possibly being TRBD1 or TRBD2 (6 bases each). V was trimmed by 8 bases and J by 6 bases, leaving 17 bases between them. This CDR3 is built from 13 residues. The CDR3 DNA reads TGTGCCAGCGGTGATACAGGGAGGAGCGAGCAGTACTTC. It encodes CASGDTGRSEQYF.

The V and J genes are TRBV7-9 and TRBJ2-5, with D possibly TRBD2 on 5 matching bases. CDR3 size: 15 residues. Trimming cost V 5 bases and J 5 bases, with 18 bases left between them. Germline CDR1 SEHNR, CDR2 FQNEAQ (reference sequence). The CDR3 bases are TGTGCCAGCAGCACTTGGCGGACTCCAATGGAGACCCAGTACTTC. Translated, it gives CASSTWRTPMETQYF. Combining the CDR3 with reference TRBV7-9 and TRBJ2-5 gives the whole variable domain DTGVSQNPRHKITKRGQNVTFRCDPISEHNRLYWYRQTLGQGPEFLTYFQNEAQLEKSRLLSDRFSAERPKGSFSTLEIQRTEQGDSAMYLCASSTWRTPMETQYFGPGTRLLVL.